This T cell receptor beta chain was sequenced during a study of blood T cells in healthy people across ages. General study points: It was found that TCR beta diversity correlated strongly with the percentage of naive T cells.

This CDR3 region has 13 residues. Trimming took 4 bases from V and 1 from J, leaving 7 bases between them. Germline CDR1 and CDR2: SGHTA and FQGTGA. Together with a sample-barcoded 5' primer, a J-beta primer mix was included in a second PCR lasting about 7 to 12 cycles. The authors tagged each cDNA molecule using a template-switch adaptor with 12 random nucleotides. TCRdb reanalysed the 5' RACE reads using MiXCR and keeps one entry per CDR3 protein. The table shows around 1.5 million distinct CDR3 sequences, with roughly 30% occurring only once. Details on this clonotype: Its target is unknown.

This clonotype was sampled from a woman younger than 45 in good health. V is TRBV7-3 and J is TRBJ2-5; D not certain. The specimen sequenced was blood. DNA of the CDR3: TGTGCCAGCAGCTCTCCTTTCCAAGAGACCCAGTACTTC. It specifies CASSSPFQETQYF.